The 18 T cell receptor beta chains below all came from one sample that was sequenced in a study of T-cell reconstitution after alpha-beta-depleted transplantation in children. Unique molecular identifiers were incorporated into the prepared TCRbeta library. TCRdb re-derived calls from the PCR reads in MiXCR, one entry per CDR3 protein. The sample records approximately 800,000 distinct CDR3 sequences, 15% to 20% being singletons. The material was PBMCs, mostly from graft donor cells, obtained 360 days after TCRalphabeta/CD19-depleted stem cell transplant. The receptors here all came from a male patient younger than 18 who had a stem cell transplant for acute lymphoblastic leukemia, so the T cells may come from the graft donor.

This clonotype has only a few counts. The genes are TRBV20-1 and TRBJ2-1, with TRBD2 as a possible D gene (7 bases). V was trimmed by 1 base and J by 4 bases, leaving 26 bases between them. The germline gives CDR1 DFQATT, CDR2 SNEGSKA (reference sequence). The CDR3 consists of 19 residues. The CDR3 protein is CSARVRGSQGRAGYNEQFF. CDR3 coding DNA: TGCAGTGCTAGAGTTCGGGGGAGTCAGGGGAGAGCGGGGTACAATGAGCAGTTCTTC.

This clonotype was counted a few times. V and J are TRBV29-1 and TRBJ2-7; D is undetermined. Trimming took off 0 bases at V and 1 base at J, with 10 bases between the two ends. Germline values: CDR1 SQVTM, CDR2 ANQGSEA. The CDR3 is 14 amino acids. The CDR3 region has the DNA TGCAGCGTTGAAGAGTACGGCTTGTCCTACGAGCAGTACTTC. It encodes CSVEEYGLSYEQYF.

This clonotype was counted only a few times. J is TRBJ1-2 and V is TRBV5-1; D unresolved. V was clipped by 3 bases and J by 7 bases, with 13 bases between them. The CDR3 extends over 13 amino acids. Germline V CDR1 and CDR2: SGHRS, YFSETQ. The chain's CDR3 is CASSSGISGGYTF. In DNA, the CDR3 is TGCGCCAGCAGCTCCGGGATTTCCGGTGGCTACACCTTC.

In this sample, this clonotype turned up a few times. The rearrangement joins TRBV24-1 to TRBJ2-5; tentative D call: TRBD1 (6 bases). Germline-derived CDR1 and CDR2 are KGHDR and SFDVKD. There are 13 residues in the CDR3. Trimming stripped 4 bases from V and 6 bases from J, with 11 bases between. CDR3 region: CATSEQGLKTQYF. CDR3 nucleotides: TGTGCCACCAGTGAGCAGGGGTTGAAGACCCAGTACTTC.

This clonotype came up a few times. The genes are TRBV9 and TRBJ2-5; a weak D match, TRBD2 (6 bases). This CDR3 is built from 14 residues. Germline CDR1 reads SGDLS; CDR2 reads YYNGEE. V was cut by 0 bases and J by 5 bases, with 11 bases left in between. CDR3 residues: CASSVVGSKETQYF. The CDR3 nucleotides read TGTGCCAGCAGCGTAGTCGGGAGCAAGGAGACCCAGTACTTC.

This clonotype was observed many times. The chain links TRBV18 to TRBJ2-7; 15 bases align to TRBD2. Germline CDR1 reads KGHSH; CDR2 reads LQKENI. This CDR3 is 19 amino acids long. V shed 3 bases and J 1 base; nucleotides not matched to a gene: 10. The CDR3 nucleotides are TGTGCCAGCTCACCGACCGGACTAGCGGGAGGGTCCCCGTCCTACGAGCAGTACTTC. Amino acids: CASSPTGLAGGSPSYEQYF.

The J gene is TRBJ2-7, the V gene TRBV14; 7 bases line up with TRBD2. The CDR3 spans 14 residues. From germline, CDR1 is SGHDN and CDR2 FVKESK. The V and J ends lost 4 bases and 6 bases, in that order; junction bases with no gene match: 9. CDR3 protein: CASSRGAGVGEQYF. The CDR3 DNA reads as TGTGCCAGCAGCCGCGGGGCGGGAGTGGGCGAGCAGTACTTC.

This clonotype was detected only a few times. The CDR3 protein is CASRGRTSKGNNEQFF. CDR3 in DNA: TGTGCCAGCAGGGGGAGAACTAGCAAAGGTAACAATGAGCAGTTCTTC. The chain is built from TRBV12-3 or TRBV12-4 and TRBJ2-1; D is perhaps TRBD2 (6 bases). Trimming shortened V by 6 bases and J by 5 bases, and 20 bases separated the two germline ends. This CDR3 contains 16 residues.

The chain links TRBV7-3 to TRBJ2-1; TRBD2 matches at 14 bases. Germline values: CDR1 SGHTA, CDR2 FQGTGA. The CDR3 covers 16 residues. The trim removed 5 bases at V and 10 bases at J, leaving 10 bases unmatched. CDR3 amino acids: CASSLTGTSGGTEQFF. The CDR3 DNA follows: TGTGCCAGCAGCCTGACCGGGACTAGCGGGGGAACGGAGCAGTTCTTC. Full variable domain (rest looked up from reference TRBV7-3 and TRBJ2-1): GAGVSQTPSNKVTEKGKYVELRCDPISGHTALYWYRQSLGQGPEFLIYFQGTGAADDSGLPNDRFFAVRPEGSVSTLKIQRTERGDSAVYLCASSLTGTSGGTEQFFGPGTRLTVL.

This clonotype was seen a few times. The chain links TRBV19 to TRBJ2-1; D is unclear. V was clipped by 6 bases and J by 1 base, with 13 bases between them. This CDR3 spans 15 amino acids. Germline values: CDR1 LNHDA, CDR2 SQIVND (reference sequence). The CDR3 DNA sequence: TGTGCCAGTAGCCCGGCCCCCTCATCCTACAATGAGCAGTTCTTC. This encodes CASSPAPSSYNEQFF.

The chain carries TRBV20-1 and TRBJ2-4, with 9 bases lining up with TRBD2. Germline CDR1 and CDR2: DFQATT and SNEGSKA (reference sequence). This CDR3 is built from 14 residues. The V gene end was trimmed by 0 bases and the J gene end by 8 bases; junction bases not matched to a gene: 5. The CDR3 DNA follows: TGCAGTGCTAGAGATAGCGGGAGACGCGACATTCAGTACTTC. The encoded protein is CSARDSGRRDIQYF.

The rearrangement uses TRBV5-1 and TRBJ2-7, with D unresolved. Germline CDR1 is SGHRS and CDR2 is YFSETQ. V was pared by 2 bases and J by 5 bases, with 8 bases between. The CDR3 totals 12 residues. CDR3 region: CASSFSEHEQYF. DNA for the CDR3: TGCGCCAGCAGCTTTTCCGAGCACGAGCAGTACTTC.

This chain joins TRBV20-1 and TRBJ2-7, with 8 bases fitting TRBD1. CDR3 size: 16 residues. The ends lost 0 bases at V and 3 bases at J; junction bases unmatched: 10. CDR1 and CDR2 (germline): DFQATT, SNEGSKA (reference sequence). CDR3 in DNA: TGCAGTGCTAGAGACCCAGCTCGCGGGACAGGCTACGAGCAGTACTTC. Translating gives CSARDPARGTGYEQYF.

This clonotype has only a few counts. The rearrangement links TRBV5-1 to TRBJ2-1, with D possibly matching TRBD1 (5 bases). Trimming took 3 bases from V and 8 from J, leaving 15 bases between them. The germline V gene has CDR1 SGHRS and CDR2 YFSETQ. The CDR3 is made up of 14 amino acids. In DNA, the CDR3 is TGCGCCAGCAGCTCCGGATGGTCAGGGTATGAGCAGTTCTTC. It encodes CASSSGWSGYEQFF.

The CDR3 DNA sequence: TGCGCCAGCAGACAGGGGGCCACTGAAGCTTTCTTT. It codes for CASRQGATEAFF. The chain is built from TRBV5-1 and TRBJ1-1; the match to TRBD1 covers 9 bases. Germline V gene data show CDR1 as SGHRS and CDR2 as YFSETQ. This CDR3 spans 12 amino acids. V gave up 5 bases and J gave up 4 bases; unmatched junction bases: 0. Full variable domain (rest looked up from reference TRBV5-1 and TRBJ1-1): KAGVTQTPRYLIKTRGQQVTLSCSPISGHRSVSWYQQTPGQGLQFLFEYFSETQRNKGNFPGRFSGRQFSNSRSEMNVSTLELGDSALYLCASRQGATEAFFGQGTRLTVV.

This clonotype was seen only a few times. The CDR3 sequence is CASSIGRFSNQPQHF. CDR3 DNA sequence: TGTGCCAGCAGTATCGGCCGGTTTAGCAATCAGCCCCAGCATTTT. The J gene is TRBJ1-5, the V gene TRBV12-3 or TRBV12-4; D is undetermined. The CDR3 is 15 amino acids. Between the trimmed V and J ends, which lost 5 bases and 0 bases, there was a span of 11 bases.

J is TRBJ2-7 and V is TRBV7-6, with 11 bases fitting TRBD1. The V gene end was trimmed by 6 bases and the J gene end by 2 bases; junction bases not matched to a gene: 9. The CDR3 loop spans 16 amino acids. The germline V gene encodes CDR1 SGHVS and CDR2 FNYEAQ. CDR3 loop: CASRSGKGQGAYEQYF. The CDR3 DNA reads as TGTGCCAGCAGGTCCGGAAAGGGACAGGGGGCCTACGAGCAGTACTTC.

Concerning this clonotype: The junction does not match germline at one end; this may be a read error. The chain combines TRBV20-1 with TRBJ1-3, with D possibly being TRBD1 (5 bases). Germline V gene lookup returns CDR1 DFQATT and CDR2 SNEGSKA (reference sequence). The CDR3 is 16 residues long. The CDR3 loop reads CCAYDNRPLKGNTIYF. For the CDR3, the DNA is TGCTGTGCGTACGACAACAGGCCCCTTAAGGGAAACACCATATATTTT.